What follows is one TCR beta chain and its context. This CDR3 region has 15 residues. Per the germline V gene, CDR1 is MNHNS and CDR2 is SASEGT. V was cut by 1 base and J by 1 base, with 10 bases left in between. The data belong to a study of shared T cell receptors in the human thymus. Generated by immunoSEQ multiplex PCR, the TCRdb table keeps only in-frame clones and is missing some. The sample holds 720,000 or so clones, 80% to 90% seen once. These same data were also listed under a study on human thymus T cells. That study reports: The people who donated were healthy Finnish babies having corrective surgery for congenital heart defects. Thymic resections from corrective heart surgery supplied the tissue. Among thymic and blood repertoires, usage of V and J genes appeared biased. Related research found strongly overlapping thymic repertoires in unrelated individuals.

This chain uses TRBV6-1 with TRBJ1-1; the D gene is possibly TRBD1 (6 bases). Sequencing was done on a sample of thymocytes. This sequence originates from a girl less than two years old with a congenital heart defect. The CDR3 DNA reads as TGTGCCAGCAGTGAAGGGACAGATACGAACACTGAAGCTTTCTTT. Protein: CASSEGTDTNTEAFF.